Listed here are 25 T cell receptor beta chains from one sample, sequenced in a study of T cells in localized non-small cell lung cancer. Libraries were prepared by immunoSEQ multiplex PCR; TCRdb keeps only in-frame clonotypes and omits some of them. This sample yields more than 15,000 clones, of which approximately 91% are seen a single time; under 35% belongs to the top ten. Specimen: peripheral blood, collected before any cancer treatment. The origin of the receptors is an older female donor with stage III squamous cell lung carcinoma.

The chain couples TRBV6-5 to TRBJ2-6; 9 bases are shared with TRBD1. The trim removed 6 bases at V and 1 base at J, leaving 1 base unmatched. There are 15 residues in the CDR3. Germline V gives CDR1 MNHEY, CDR2 SVGAGI. The CDR3 region is CASRGQGSGANVLTF. As DNA, the CDR3 is TGTGCCAGCAGGGGACAGGGTTCTGGGGCCAACGTCCTGACTTTC.

V is TRBV6-1 and J is TRBJ2-3; D call uncertain. The CDR3 totals 11 residues. Germline V gives CDR1 MNHNS, CDR2 SASEGT. Trimming cost V 8 bases and J 4 bases, with 7 bases left between them. CDR3 sequence: CASGRSDTQYF. CDR3 DNA: TGTGCCAGCGGTCGTTCAGATACGCAGTATTTT.

This clone was observed a single time. The chain couples TRBV7-9 to TRBJ2-3; D is perhaps TRBD2 (5 bases). In germline, CDR1 is SEHNR, CDR2 FQNEAQ (reference sequence). Trimming took 7 bases from V and 2 from J, leaving 19 bases between them. The length of the CDR3 is 16 residues. CDR3 sequence reads: CASMNTAAGITDTQYF. The CDR3, as DNA: TGTGCCAGCATGAACACAGCGGCTGGGATCACAGATACGCAGTATTTT.

The chain carries TRBV7-9 and TRBJ2-5; 7 nucleotides match TRBD1. Germline-derived CDR1 and CDR2 are SEHNR and FQNEAQ (reference sequence). The CDR3 sequence is 18 residues long. V was pared by 1 base and J by 5 bases, with 16 bases of the junction left unmatched. CDR3 residues: CASSLGFGVTGIVETQYF. CDR3 coding DNA: TGTGCCAGCAGCTTAGGGTTCGGGGTGACAGGGATCGTCGAGACCCAGTACTTC.

This clone was counted a single time. The chain recombines TRBV7-7 with TRBJ2-5; 8 nucleotides match TRBD2. Germline CDR1 and CDR2: SSHAT and FNYEAQ (reference sequence). V lost 3 bases, J lost 3 bases, and 3 bases stayed unmatched. This CDR3 has 14 amino acids. The DNA for the CDR3 is TGTGCCAGCAGCTTGGGAGCGGGAGAAGAGACCCAGTACTTC. It translates to CASSLGAGEETQYF.

This chain links TRBV7-7 with TRBJ2-5, with D tentatively TRBD1 (6 bases). The germline V gene has CDR1 SSHAT and CDR2 FNYEAQ (reference sequence). V was trimmed by 5 bases and J by 1 base, leaving 14 bases between them. The length of the CDR3 is 15 residues. The CDR3, as DNA: TGTGCCAGCAGCAGGGAAGGGGGACCCCAAGAGACCCAGTACTTC. It is translated as CASSREGGPQETQYF.

The rearrangement uses TRBV28 and TRBJ1-2, with a tentative D call TRBD1 (5 bases). Germline-derived CDR1 and CDR2 are MDHEN and SYDVKM. The germline V and J ends were trimmed by 4 bases and 4 bases, with 19 bases remaining between them. This CDR3 is built from 16 residues. CDR3 nucleotides: TGTGCCAGCAGTTCCCCCTCTGGGCAGGGAGTCTATGGCTACACCTTC. Protein product: CASSSPSGQGVYGYTF.

V is TRBV27 and J is TRBJ1-1, with D perhaps TRBD1 (6 bases). Deletions cut 2 bases from V and 6 bases from J, with 13 bases between. The CDR3 sequence is 14 residues long. Germline CDR1 reads MNHEY; CDR2 reads SMNVEV (reference sequence). CDR3: CASSLRGGVSEAFF. CDR3 sequence (DNA): TGTGCCAGCAGTTTAAGGGGGGGTGTCTCTGAAGCTTTCTTT.

This clone was counted a single time. J is TRBJ1-2 and V is TRBV6-1; possibly TRBD1 for D (6 bases). Trimming took 6 bases from V and 0 from J, leaving 14 bases between them. There are 15 residues in the CDR3. The germline gives CDR1 MNHNS, CDR2 SASEGT. CDR3 sequence: CASRRPGTTNYGYTF. In DNA, the CDR3 is TGTGCCAGCAGAAGACCCGGGACAACTAACTATGGCTACACCTTC.

This sequence joins TRBV28 and TRBJ2-2, with a weak D call TRBD2 (6 bases). Germline V gene sequence: CDR1 MDHEN, CDR2 SYDVKM. The CDR3 runs 13 residues. V lost 6 bases and J 5 bases, leaving 10 bases between the germline ends. The CDR3 loop reads CASRRGGTGELFF. CDR3 DNA sequence: TGTGCCAGCAGGAGGGGAGGAACCGGGGAGCTGTTTTTT.

The chain employs TRBV4-2 and TRBJ1-2, with D maybe TRBD1 (6 bases). The CDR3 spans 15 residues. V was cut by 7 bases and J by 2 bases, with 17 bases left in between. Germline V CDR1 and CDR2: LGHNA, YNFKEQ. Written as DNA, the CDR3 is TGTGCCAGCACCCGAGCGGCAGGGGCCAACTATGGCTACACCTTC. It yields the protein CASTRAAGANYGYTF.

The genes are TRBV6-5 and TRBJ1-1; perhaps TRBD1 as D (5 bases). CDR1 MNHEY and CDR2 SVGAGI come from the germline V gene. This CDR3 spans 15 amino acids. Trimming cost V 0 bases and J 3 bases, with 11 bases left between them. The CDR3 protein is CASSYSGTGYTEAFF. CDR3 nucleotides: TGTGCCAGCAGTTACTCGGGGACTGGATACACTGAAGCTTTCTTT.

The chain combines TRBV5-1 with TRBJ2-3; D not resolved. Germline V gives CDR1 SGHRS, CDR2 YFSETQ. The CDR3 spans 16 residues. Trimming shortened V by 2 bases and J by 0 bases, and 13 bases separated the two germline ends. The CDR3 spells CASSLEAQPSTDTQYF. CDR3 in DNA: TGCGCCAGCAGCTTAGAGGCCCAGCCCAGCACAGATACGCAGTATTTT.

The table lists this clone with a few counts. The gene calls are TRBV27 and TRBJ1-5; tentatively, D is TRBD1 (5 bases). V dropped 1 base and J dropped 3 bases, with 13 bases sitting between them. This CDR3 region has 16 residues. Germline CDR1 and CDR2: MNHEY and SMNVEV (reference sequence). CDR3 in amino acids: CASSLFSGVVNQPQHF. Here the CDR3 DNA reads TGTGCCAGCAGTTTATTCTCGGGGGTGGTCAATCAGCCCCAGCATTTT.

V gene TRBV6-6 combines with J gene TRBJ2-1, with D perhaps matching TRBD2 (6 bases). The CDR3 extends over 16 amino acids. V was trimmed by 6 bases and J by 1 base, leaving 16 bases between them. In germline, CDR1 is MNHNY, CDR2 SVGAGI (reference sequence). The CDR3 DNA reads as TGTGCCAGCAGCCCTACTGGAGGGTGGTCCTACAATGAGCAGTTCTTC. It translates to CASSPTGGWSYNEQFF.

This clone was seen a single time. The V and J genes are TRBV6-1 and TRBJ1-1; the D is unclear. The germline gives CDR1 MNHNS, CDR2 SASEGT. The ends were cut back, 1 base at V and 4 bases at J, with 10 bases in the middle. The CDR3 is 14 amino acids. This CDR3 reads CASSEGVWTTEAFF. The CDR3 DNA sequence: TGTGCCAGCAGTGAAGGGGTATGGACCACTGAAGCTTTCTTT.

The rearrangement links TRBV30 to TRBJ1-1, with a possible D match to TRBD1 (5 bases). Germline CDR1 GTSNPN, CDR2 SVGIG (reference sequence). The CDR3 spans 13 residues. V was trimmed by 4 bases and J by 0 bases, leaving 9 bases between them. CDR3 DNA sequence: TGTGCCTGGAATTTGGGGGTGAACACTGAAGCTTTCTTT. Encoded protein: CAWNLGVNTEAFF.

This chain links TRBV4-1 with TRBJ1-2; tentatively, D is TRBD1 (5 bases). Germline V gene sequence: CDR1 MGHRA, CDR2 YSYEKL. The ends were cut back, 0 bases at V and 4 bases at J, with 12 bases in the middle. The CDR3 has 15 residues. Here the CDR3 reads CASSQDDSRFYGYTF. CDR3 sequence (DNA): TGCGCCAGCAGCCAAGATGACAGCAGGTTCTATGGCTACACCTTC.

This clone was counted once. The chain is built from TRBV6-5 and TRBJ2-7, with D tentatively TRBD2 (7 bases). CDR3 size: 16 residues. Germline loops: CDR1 MNHEY, CDR2 SVGAGI. The V end was cut by 4 bases, the J end by 2 bases, with 18 bases between. CDR3 DNA sequence: TGTGCCAGCAGTTCCGGGGGGCGGGGGAAGGCCTACGAGCAGTACTTC. It is translated as CASSSGGRGKAYEQYF.

The rearrangement uses TRBV5-1 and TRBJ2-7; D possibly uses TRBD1 or TRBD2 (5 bases each). V dropped 0 bases and J dropped 1 base, with 11 bases sitting between them. This CDR3 has 15 residues. Germline CDR1 reads SGHRS; CDR2 reads YFSETQ. As DNA, the CDR3 is TGCGCCAGCAGCTTGGGGGGCAGGGAGTCCTACGAGCAGTACTTC. As protein: CASSLGGRESYEQYF.

This clone was seen just once. The chain couples TRBV5-1 to TRBJ1-2; D remains unclear. This CDR3 is built from 13 residues. V lost 6 bases to trimming and J lost 8 bases, with 17 bases between them. The germline V gene encodes CDR1 SGHRS and CDR2 YFSETQ. CDR3 coding DNA: TGCGCCAGCAACTTTCCTGGGGAGAACGGCTACACCTTC. This translates into CASNFPGENGYTF.

This rearrangement joins TRBV4-2 to TRBJ2-3; D perhaps matches TRBD2 (6 bases). V gave up 4 bases and J gave up 7 bases, with 18 bases separating them. In germline, CDR1 is LGHNA, CDR2 YNFKEQ. The CDR3 is made up of 15 amino acids. The CDR3 is CASSPLGLSGYTQYF. DNA of the CDR3: TGTGCCAGCAGCCCTTTGGGCCTTAGCGGATATACGCAGTATTTT.

The chain employs TRBV5-1 and TRBJ1-1, with D perhaps TRBD1 (5 bases). The germline V gene has CDR1 SGHRS and CDR2 YFSETQ. The V end was cut by 3 bases, the J end by 4 bases, with 16 bases between. The CDR3 loop spans 15 amino acids. CDR3 nucleotide sequence: TGCGCCAGCAGCTCCGCAATGAGGGGCCTCACTGAAGCTTTCTTT. Amino acid sequence: CASSSAMRGLTEAFF.

The chain is built from TRBV29-1 and TRBJ2-5; 9 bases agree with TRBD2. CDR3 length equals 14 residues. Trimming took 3 bases from V and 1 from J; bases not matched to a gene: 3. The germline V gene encodes CDR1 SQVTM and CDR2 ANQGSEA. The CDR3 protein is CSVDSSGVQETQYF. The CDR3 DNA reads TGCAGCGTTGACTCTAGCGGGGTCCAAGAGACCCAGTACTTC.

The chain links TRBV10-3 to TRBJ2-2; 9 bases are shared with TRBD1. Germline CDR1 ENHRY, CDR2 SYGVKD. There are 14 residues in the CDR3. The junction had 8 bases not matched to a gene; V was cut back by 9 bases and J by 6 bases. In DNA form, the CDR3 reads TGTGCCATTTGGGACAGGGATATGGCCGGGGAGCTGTTTTTT. It codes for CAIWDRDMAGELFF.